This T cell receptor beta chain was profiled in a study of early T cells in non-severe SARS-CoV-2 infection. Findings of the study overall: Private and CD4 specificities were missed by VDJdb matching, skewed to anti-spike CD8.

A single record per CDR3 protein comes from TCRdb applying MiXCR to the 5' RACE reads. The profile shows approximately 70,000 distinct CDR3 sequences, roughly 12% of them singletons. Regarding this clonotype: Its antigen remains unidentified.

The CDR3 runs to 17 residues. Trimming cost V 0 bases and J 0 bases; bases outside gene matches: 5. Germline V gives CDR1 GTSNPN, CDR2 SVGIG (reference sequence). The TCR originated in an adult who was a healthcare worker with PCR-confirmed SARS-CoV-2 infection or an uninfected control (not recorded which). The chain carries TRBV30 and TRBJ2-1; the match to TRBD2 covers 10 bases. The sequenced material came from whole blood. The CDR3 nucleotides are TGTGCCTGGAGTGTAAGGGCTAGCGGGAGCTCCTACAATGAGCAGTTCTTC. Amino acid sequence: CAWSVRASGSSYNEQFF.